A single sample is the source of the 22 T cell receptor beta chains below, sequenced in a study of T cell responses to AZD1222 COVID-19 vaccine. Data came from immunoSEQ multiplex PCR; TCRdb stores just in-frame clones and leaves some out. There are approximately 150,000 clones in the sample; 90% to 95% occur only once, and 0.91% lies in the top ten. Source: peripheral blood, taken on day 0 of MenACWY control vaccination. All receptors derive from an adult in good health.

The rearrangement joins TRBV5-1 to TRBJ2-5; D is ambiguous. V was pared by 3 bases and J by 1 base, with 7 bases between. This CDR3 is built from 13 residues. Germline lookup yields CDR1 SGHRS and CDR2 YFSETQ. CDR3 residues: CASSYRPQETQYF. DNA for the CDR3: TGCGCCAGCAGCTACCGCCCCCAAGAGACCCAGTACTTC.

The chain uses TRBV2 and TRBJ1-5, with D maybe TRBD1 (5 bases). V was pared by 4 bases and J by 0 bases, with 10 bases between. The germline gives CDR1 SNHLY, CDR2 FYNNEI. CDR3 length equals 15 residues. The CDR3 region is CASSASGGSNQPQHF. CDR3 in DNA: TGTGCCAGCAGTGCCTCCGGGGGTAGCAATCAGCCCCAGCATTTT. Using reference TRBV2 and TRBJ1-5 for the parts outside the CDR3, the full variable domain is EPEVTQTPSHQVTQMGQEVILRCVPISNHLYFYWYRQILGQKVEFLVSFYNNEISEKSEIFDDQFSVERPDGSNFTLKIRSTKLEDSAMYFCASSASGGSNQPQHFGDGTRLSIL.

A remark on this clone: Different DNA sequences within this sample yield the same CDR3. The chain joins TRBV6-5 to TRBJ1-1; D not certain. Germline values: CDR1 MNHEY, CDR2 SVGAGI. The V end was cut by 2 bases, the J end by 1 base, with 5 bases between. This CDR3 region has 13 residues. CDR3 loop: CASSYGPNTEAFF. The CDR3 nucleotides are TGTGCCAGCAGTTACGGGCCGAACACTGAAGCTTTCTTT.

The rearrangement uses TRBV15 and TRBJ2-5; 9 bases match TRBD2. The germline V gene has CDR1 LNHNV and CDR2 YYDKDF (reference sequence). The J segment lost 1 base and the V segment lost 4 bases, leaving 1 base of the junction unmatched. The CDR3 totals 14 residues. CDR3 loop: CATSKGLAQETQYF. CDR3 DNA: TGTGCCACCAGCAAGGGACTAGCCCAAGAGACCCAGTACTTC.

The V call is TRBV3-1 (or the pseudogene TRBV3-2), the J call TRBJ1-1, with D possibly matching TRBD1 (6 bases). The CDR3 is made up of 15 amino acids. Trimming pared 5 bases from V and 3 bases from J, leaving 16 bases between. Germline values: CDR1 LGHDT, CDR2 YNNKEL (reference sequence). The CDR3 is CASSKGGAGDTEAFF. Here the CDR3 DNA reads TGTGCCAGCAGCAAAGGGGGGGCAGGGGACACTGAAGCTTTCTTT.

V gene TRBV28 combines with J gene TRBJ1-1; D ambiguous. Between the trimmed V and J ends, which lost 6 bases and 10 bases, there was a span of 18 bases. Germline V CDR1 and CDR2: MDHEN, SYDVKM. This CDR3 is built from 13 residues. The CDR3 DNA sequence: TGTGCCAGCAGCCCCCGGGCCAAGAACCGAGCTTTCTTT. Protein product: CASSPRAKNRAFF.

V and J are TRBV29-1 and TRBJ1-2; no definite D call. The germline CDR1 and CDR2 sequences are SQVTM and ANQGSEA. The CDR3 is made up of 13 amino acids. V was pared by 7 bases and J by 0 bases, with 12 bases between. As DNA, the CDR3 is TGCAGCGGCCAAAATTCCCCTAACTATGGCTACACCTTC. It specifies CSGQNSPNYGYTF.

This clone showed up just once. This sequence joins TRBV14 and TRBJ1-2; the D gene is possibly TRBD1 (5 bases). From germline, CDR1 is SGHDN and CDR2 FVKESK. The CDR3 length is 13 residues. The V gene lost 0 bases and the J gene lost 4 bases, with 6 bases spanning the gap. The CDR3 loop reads CASSQDQGYGYTF. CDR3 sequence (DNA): TGTGCCAGCAGCCAAGATCAGGGCTATGGCTACACCTTC. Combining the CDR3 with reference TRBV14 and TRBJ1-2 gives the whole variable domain EAGVTQFPSHSVIEKGQTVTLRCDPISGHDNLYWYRRVMGKEIKFLLHFVKESKQDESGMPNNRFLAERTGGTYSTLKVQPAELEDSGVYFCASSQDQGYGYTFGSGTRLTVV.

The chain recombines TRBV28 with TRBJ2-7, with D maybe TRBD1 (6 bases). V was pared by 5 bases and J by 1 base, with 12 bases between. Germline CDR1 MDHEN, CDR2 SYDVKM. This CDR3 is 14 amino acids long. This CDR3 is CASSPDRTSYEQYF. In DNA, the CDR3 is TGTGCCAGCAGTCCCGACAGGACTTCCTACGAGCAGTACTTC.

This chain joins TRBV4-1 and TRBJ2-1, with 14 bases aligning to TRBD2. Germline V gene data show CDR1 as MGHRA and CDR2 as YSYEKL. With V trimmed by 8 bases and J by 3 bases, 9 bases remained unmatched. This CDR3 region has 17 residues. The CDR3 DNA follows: TGCGCCAGCGGAGGACTAGCGGGGGGAATCCTCTACAATGAGCAGTTCTTC. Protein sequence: CASGGLAGGILYNEQFF.

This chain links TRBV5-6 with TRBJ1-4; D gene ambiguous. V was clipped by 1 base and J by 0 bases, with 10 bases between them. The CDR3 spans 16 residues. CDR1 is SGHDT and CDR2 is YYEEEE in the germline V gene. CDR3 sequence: CASSLTSKATNEKLFF. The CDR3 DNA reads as TGTGCCAGCAGCTTGACGTCGAAAGCAACTAATGAAAAACTGTTTTTT.

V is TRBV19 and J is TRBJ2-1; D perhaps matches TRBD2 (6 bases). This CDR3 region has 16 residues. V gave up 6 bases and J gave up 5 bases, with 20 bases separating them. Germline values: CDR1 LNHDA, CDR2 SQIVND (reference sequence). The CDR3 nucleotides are TGTGCCAGTAGCCCTCTCGGGCGGGATAACGACAATGAGCAGTTCTTC. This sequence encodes CASSPLGRDNDNEQFF. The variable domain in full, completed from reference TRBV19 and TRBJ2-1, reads DGGITQSPKYLFRKEGQNVTLSCEQNLNHDAMYWYRQDPGQGLRLIYYSQIVNDFQKGDIAEGYSVSREKKESFPLTVTSAQKNPTAFYLCASSPLGRDNDNEQFFGPGTRLTVL.

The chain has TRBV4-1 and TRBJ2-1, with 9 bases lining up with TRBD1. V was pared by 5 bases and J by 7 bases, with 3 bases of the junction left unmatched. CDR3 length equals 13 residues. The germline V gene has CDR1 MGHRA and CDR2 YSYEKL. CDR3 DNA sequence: TGCGCCAGCAGCAGAGGACAGGGGAATGAGCAGTTCTTC. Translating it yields CASSRGQGNEQFF.

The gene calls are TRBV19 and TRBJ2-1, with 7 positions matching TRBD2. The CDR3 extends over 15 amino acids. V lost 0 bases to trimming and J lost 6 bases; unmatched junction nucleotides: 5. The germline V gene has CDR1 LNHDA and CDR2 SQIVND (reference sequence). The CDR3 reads CASSIEGRGFNEQFF. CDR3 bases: TGTGCCAGTAGTATAGAAGGGCGGGGGTTCAATGAGCAGTTCTTC.

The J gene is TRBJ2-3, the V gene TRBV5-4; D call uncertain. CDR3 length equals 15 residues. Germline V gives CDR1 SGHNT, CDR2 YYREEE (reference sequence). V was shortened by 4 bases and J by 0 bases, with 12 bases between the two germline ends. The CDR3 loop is CASSTRRGSTDTQYF. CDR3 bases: TGTGCCAGCAGCACGCGTCGAGGCAGCACAGATACGCAGTATTTT.

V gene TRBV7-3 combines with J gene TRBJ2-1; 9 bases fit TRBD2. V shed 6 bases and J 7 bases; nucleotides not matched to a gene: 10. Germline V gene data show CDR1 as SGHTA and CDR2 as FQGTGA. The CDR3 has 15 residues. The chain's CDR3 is CASSYLAGFSNEQFF. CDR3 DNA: TGTGCCAGCAGTTACCTAGCGGGATTCTCGAATGAGCAGTTCTTC.

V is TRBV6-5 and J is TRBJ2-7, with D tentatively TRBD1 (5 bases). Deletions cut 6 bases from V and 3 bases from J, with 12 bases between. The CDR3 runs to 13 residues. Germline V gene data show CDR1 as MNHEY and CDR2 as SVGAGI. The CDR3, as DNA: TGTGCCAGCAGACAGGCCGGAGACTACGAGCAGTACTTC. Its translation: CASRQAGDYEQYF.

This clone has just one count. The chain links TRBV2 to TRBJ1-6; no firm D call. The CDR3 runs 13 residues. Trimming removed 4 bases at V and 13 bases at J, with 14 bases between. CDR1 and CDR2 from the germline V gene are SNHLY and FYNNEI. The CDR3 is CASSVGIKSPLHF. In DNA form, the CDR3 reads TGTGCCAGCAGTGTGGGTATCAAGTCCCCCCTCCACTTT.

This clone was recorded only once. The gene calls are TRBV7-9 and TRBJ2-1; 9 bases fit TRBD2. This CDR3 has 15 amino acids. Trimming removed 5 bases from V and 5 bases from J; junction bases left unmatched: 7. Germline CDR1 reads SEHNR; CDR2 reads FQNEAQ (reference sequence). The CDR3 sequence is CASSARGGGDNEQFF. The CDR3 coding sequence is TGTGCCAGCAGCGCCCGCGGCGGGGGGGACAATGAGCAGTTCTTC.

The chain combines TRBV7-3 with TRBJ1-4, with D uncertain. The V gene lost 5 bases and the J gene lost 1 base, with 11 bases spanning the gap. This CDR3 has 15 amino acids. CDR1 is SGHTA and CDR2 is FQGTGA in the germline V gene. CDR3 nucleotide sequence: TGTGCCAGCAGCGCCTCAGGTGGAACTAATGAAAAACTGTTTTTT. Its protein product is CASSASGGTNEKLFF. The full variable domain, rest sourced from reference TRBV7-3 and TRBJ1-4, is GAGVSQTPSNKVTEKGKYVELRCDPISGHTALYWYRQSLGQGPEFLIYFQGTGAADDSGLPNDRFFAVRPEGSVSTLKIQRTERGDSAVYLCASSASGGTNEKLFFGSGTQLSVL.

The DNA of the CDR3 is TGTGCCAGCAGCGCGGGAGGGCAGGGCTACACCTTC. This translates into CASSAGGQGYTF. The chain carries TRBV12-3 or TRBV12-4 and TRBJ1-2, with D hard to call. The CDR3 contains 12 residues. The ends were cut back, 6 bases at V and 8 bases at J, with 13 bases in the middle.

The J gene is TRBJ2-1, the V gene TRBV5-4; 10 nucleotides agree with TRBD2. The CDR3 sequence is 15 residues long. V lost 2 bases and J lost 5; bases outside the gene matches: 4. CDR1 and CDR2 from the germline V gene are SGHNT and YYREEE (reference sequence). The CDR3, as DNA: TGTGCCAGCAGCTTTAGCGGGAGGTCAAACAATGAGCAGTTCTTC. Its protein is CASSFSGRSNNEQFF.